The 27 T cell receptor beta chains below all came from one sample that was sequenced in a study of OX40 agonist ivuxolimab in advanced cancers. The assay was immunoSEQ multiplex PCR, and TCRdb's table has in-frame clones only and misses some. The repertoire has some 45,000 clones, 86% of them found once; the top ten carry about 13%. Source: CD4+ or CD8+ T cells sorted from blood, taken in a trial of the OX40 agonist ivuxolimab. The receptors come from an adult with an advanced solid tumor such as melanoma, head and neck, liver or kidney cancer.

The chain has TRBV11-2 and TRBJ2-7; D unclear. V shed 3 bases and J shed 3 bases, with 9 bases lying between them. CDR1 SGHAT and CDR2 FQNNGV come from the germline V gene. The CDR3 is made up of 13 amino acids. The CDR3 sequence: CASSLGASYEQYF. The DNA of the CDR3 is TGTGCCAGCAGCTTGGGCGCCAGCTACGAGCAGTACTTC.

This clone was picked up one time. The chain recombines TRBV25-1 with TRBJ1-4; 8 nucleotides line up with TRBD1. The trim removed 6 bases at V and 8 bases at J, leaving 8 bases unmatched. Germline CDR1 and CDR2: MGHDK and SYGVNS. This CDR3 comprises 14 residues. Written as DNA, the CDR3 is TGTGCCAGCAGCCCCAGGGGGCGTAGGGAAAAACTGTTTTTT. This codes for CASSPRGRREKLFF.

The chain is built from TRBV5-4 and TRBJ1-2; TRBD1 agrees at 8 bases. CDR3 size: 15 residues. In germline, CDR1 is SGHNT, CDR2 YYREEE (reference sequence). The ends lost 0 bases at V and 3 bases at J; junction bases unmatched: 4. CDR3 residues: CASSLDPGGDYGYTF. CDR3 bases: TGTGCCAGCAGCTTGGATCCAGGGGGCGACTATGGCTACACCTTC.

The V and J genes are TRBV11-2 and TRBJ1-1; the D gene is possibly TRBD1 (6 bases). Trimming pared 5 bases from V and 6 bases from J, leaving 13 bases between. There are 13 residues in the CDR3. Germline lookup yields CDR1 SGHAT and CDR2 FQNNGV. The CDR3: CASSLQGDSEAFF. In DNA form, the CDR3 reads TGTGCCAGCAGCCTACAGGGTGATTCTGAAGCTTTCTTT.

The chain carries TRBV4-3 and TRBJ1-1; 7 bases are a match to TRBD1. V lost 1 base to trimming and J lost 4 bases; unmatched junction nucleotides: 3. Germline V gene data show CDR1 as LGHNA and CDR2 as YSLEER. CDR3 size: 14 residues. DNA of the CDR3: TGCGCCAGCAGCCAAGCACAGGGGTTCACTGAAGCTTTCTTT. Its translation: CASSQAQGFTEAFF.

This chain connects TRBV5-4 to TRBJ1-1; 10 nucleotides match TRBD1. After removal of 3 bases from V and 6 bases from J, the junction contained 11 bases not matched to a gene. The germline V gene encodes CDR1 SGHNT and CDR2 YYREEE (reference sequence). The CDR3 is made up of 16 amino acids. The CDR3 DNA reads TGTGCCAGCAGCTCCCGGGACAGGGGTGCTCCCGCTGAAGCTTTCTTT. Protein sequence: CASSSRDRGAPAEAFF. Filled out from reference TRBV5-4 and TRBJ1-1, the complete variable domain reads ETGVTQSPTHLIKTRGQQVTLRCSSQSGHNTVSWYQQALGQGPQFIFQYYREEENGRGNFPPRFSGLQFPNYSSELNVNALELDDSALYLCASSSRDRGAPAEAFFGQGTRLTVV.

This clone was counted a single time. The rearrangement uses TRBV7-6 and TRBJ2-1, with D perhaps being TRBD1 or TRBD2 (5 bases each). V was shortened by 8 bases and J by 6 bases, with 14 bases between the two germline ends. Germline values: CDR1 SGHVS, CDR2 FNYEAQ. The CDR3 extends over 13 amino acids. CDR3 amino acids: CASLGWGTNEQFF. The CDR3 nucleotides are TGTGCCAGCTTGGGGTGGGGGACCAATGAGCAGTTCTTC.

In DNA form, the CDR3 reads TGTGCCAGCGGACCCTGGGGCAATCAGCCCCAGCATTTT. Translated, it gives CASGPWGNQPQHF. The chain combines TRBV7-2 with TRBJ1-5; D is unclear. Germline V gives CDR1 SGHTA, CDR2 FQGNSA. Trimming took off 8 bases at V and 2 bases at J, with 10 bases between the two ends. The CDR3 extends over 13 amino acids.

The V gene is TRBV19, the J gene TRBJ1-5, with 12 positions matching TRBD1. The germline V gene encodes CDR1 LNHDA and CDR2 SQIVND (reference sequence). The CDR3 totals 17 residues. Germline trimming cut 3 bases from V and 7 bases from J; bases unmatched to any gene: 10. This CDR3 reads CASSMGSGTGGGQPQHF. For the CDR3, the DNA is TGTGCCAGTAGTATGGGGAGTGGGACAGGGGGCGGCCAGCCCCAGCATTTT.

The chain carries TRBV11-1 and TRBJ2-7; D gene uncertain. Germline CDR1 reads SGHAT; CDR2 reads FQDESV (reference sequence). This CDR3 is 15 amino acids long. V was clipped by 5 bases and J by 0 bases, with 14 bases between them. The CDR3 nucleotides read TGTGCCAGCAGCCCAGTACCGGGTAACTCCTACGAGCAGTACTTC. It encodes CASSPVPGNSYEQYF.

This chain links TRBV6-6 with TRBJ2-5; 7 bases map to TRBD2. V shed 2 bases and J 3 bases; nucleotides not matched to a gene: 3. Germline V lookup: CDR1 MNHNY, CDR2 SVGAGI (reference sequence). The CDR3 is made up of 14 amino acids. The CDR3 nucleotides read TGTGCCAGCAGTTACGGTGGGGGGGAAGAGACCCAGTACTTC. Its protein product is CASSYGGGEETQYF.

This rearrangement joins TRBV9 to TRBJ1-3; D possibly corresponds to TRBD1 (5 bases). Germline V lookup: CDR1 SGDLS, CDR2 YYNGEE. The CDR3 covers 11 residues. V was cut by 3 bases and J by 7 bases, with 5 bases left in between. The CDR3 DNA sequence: TGTGCCAGCAGCGAGGGGAACACCATATATTTT. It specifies CASSEGNTIYF.

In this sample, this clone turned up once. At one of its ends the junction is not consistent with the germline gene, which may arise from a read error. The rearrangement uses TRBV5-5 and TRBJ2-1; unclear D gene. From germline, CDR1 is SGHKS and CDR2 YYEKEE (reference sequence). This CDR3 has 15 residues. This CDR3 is CASSFYLLSSNEQFF. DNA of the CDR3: TGTGCCAGCAGCTTCTATCTTTTGTCCTCCAATGAGCAGTTCTTC.

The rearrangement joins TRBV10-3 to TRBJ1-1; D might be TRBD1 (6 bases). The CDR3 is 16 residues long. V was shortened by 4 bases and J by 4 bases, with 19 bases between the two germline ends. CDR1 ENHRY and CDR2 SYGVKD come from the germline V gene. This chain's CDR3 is CAISGEGGEQVTEAFF. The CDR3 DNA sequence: TGTGCCATCAGTGGGGAGGGGGGGGAACAGGTCACTGAAGCTTTCTTT.

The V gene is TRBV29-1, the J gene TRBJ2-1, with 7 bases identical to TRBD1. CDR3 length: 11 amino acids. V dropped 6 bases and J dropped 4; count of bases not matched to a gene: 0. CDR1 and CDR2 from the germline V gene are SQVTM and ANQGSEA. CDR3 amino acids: CSVDRYNEQFF. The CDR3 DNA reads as TGCAGCGTGGACAGGTACAATGAGCAGTTCTTC.

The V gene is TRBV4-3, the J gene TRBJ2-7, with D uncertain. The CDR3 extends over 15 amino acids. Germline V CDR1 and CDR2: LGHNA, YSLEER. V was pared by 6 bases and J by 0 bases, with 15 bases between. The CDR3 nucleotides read TGCGCCAGCAGTACTGGGGTAACGGCCTCCTACGAGCAGTACTTC. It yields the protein CASSTGVTASYEQYF.

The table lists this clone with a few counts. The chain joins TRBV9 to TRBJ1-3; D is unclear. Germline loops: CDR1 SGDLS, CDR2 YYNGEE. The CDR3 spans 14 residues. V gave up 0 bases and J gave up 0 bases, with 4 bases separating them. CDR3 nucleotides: TGTGCCAGCAGCGTAGGCAGCTCTGGAAACACCATATATTTT. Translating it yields CASSVGSSGNTIYF.

This CDR3 reads CASSLAGGGVREQYF. In nucleotides, the CDR3 is TGTGCCAGCAGCTTAGCGGGGGGTGGAGTCCGCGAGCAGTACTTC. V is TRBV7-8 and J is TRBJ2-7, with a weak D call TRBD2 (6 bases). The ends were cut back, 0 bases at V and 6 bases at J, with 15 bases in the middle. CDR1 SGHVS and CDR2 FQNEAQ come from the germline V gene. This CDR3 spans 15 amino acids.

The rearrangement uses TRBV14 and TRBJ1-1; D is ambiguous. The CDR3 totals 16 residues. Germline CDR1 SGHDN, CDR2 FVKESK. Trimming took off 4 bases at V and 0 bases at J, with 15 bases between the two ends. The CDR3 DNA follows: TGTGCCAGCAGCCGGAGGGTTGGGCCTTTGAACACTGAAGCTTTCTTT. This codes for CASSRRVGPLNTEAFF.

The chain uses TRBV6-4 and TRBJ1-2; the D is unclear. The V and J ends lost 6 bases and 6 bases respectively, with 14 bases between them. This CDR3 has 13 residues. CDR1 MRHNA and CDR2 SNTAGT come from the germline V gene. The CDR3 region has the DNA TGTGCCAGCAGGGCAGATGGGCTTCATGGCTACACCTTC. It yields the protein CASRADGLHGYTF.

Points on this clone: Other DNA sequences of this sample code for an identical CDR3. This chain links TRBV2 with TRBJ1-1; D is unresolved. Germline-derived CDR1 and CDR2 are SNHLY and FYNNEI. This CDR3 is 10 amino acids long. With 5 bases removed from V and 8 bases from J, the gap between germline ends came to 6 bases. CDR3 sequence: CASSLGEAFF. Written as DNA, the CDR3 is TGTGCCAGCAGTCTGGGAGAAGCTTTCTTT.

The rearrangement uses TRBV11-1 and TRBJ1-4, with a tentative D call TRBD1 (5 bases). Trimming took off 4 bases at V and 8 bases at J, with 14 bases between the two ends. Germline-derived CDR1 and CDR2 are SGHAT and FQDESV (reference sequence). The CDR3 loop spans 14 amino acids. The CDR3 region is CASSSGAWREKLFF. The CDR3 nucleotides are TGTGCCAGCAGCTCTGGGGCTTGGCGGGAAAAACTGTTTTTT.

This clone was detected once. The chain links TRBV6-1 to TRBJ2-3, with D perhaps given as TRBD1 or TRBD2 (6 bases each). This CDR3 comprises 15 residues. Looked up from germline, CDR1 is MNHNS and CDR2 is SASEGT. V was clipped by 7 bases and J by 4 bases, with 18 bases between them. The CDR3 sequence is CASTSPGGMADTQYF. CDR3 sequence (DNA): TGTGCCAGCACCTCACCCGGGGGCATGGCAGATACGCAGTATTTT.

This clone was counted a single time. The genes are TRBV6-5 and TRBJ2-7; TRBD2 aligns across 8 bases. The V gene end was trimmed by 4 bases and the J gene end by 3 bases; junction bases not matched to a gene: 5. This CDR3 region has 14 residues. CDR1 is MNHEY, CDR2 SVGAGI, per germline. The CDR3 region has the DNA TGTGCCAGCAGTTCCCCGGGACTAGTCTACGAGCAGTACTTC. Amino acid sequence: CASSSPGLVYEQYF.

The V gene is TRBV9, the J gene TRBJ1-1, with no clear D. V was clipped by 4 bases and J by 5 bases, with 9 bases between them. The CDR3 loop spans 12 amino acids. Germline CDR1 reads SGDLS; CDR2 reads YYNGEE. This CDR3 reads CASSPPGTEAFF. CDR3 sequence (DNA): TGTGCCAGCAGCCCACCGGGGACTGAAGCTTTCTTT.

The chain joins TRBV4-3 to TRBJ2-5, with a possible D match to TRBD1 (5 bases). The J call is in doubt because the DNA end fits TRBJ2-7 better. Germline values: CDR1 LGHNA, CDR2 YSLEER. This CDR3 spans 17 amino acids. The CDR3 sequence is CASSQEPQGLGSYEQYF. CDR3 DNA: TGCGCCAGCAGCCAAGAACCTCAGGGCCTAGGTTCGTACGAGCAGTACTTC.

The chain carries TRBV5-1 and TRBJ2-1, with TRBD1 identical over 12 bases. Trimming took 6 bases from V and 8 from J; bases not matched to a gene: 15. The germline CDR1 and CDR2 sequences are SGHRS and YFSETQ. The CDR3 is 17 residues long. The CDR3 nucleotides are TGCGCCAGCACCGGAGACGACGGGACAGGGGGCGAGGATGAGCAGTTCTTC. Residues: CASTGDDGTGGEDEQFF. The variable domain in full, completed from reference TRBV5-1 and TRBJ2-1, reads KAGVTQTPRYLIKTRGQQVTLSCSPISGHRSVSWYQQTPGQGLQFLFEYFSETQRNKGNFPGRFSGRQFSNSRSEMNVSTLELGDSALYLCASTGDDGTGGEDEQFFGPGTRLTVL.